This T cell receptor beta chain was sequenced during a study of beta chain features in type 1 diabetes. About the research overall: Sorted cells examined across all samples numbered more than 100 million.

This clone was recorded a few times. Germline CDR1 is KGHSH and CDR2 is LQKENI. The CDR3 runs 16 residues. V shed 1 base, J shed 6 bases, and the junction held 10 bases outside the gene matches. Every bit of the isolated RNA underwent reverse transcription, so sequencing read expressed TCRB transcripts. TCRdb's copy holds only in-frame clones and misses some; the assay was immunoSEQ multiplex PCR. The sample yields around 310,000 clones, roughly 9.6% seen once. The specimen sequenced was naive CD4+ T cells from blood. This receptor was taken from a woman under 40 in good health. The J gene is TRBJ2-3, the V gene TRBV18; TRBD2 agrees at 7 bases. The CDR3 region is CASSPRVKRDKDTQYF. The CDR3 DNA sequence: TGTGCCAGCTCACCACGAGTAAAGCGGGATAAGGATACGCAGTATTTT.